Included here is one T cell receptor (beta chain) sequence, with context. Its antigen is not identified. The data originate from a study of graft-versus-host responses after intestinal transplantation. General study findings and limits: Detection of GvH clones occurred in recipient marrow, and some had their first appearance in ileum or blood.

Libraries were prepared by immunoSEQ multiplex PCR; TCRdb keeps only in-frame clonotypes and omits some of them. The data show more than 95,000 clones, roughly 90% seen once. This CDR3 has 15 residues. Trimming shortened V by 2 bases and J by 7 bases, and 14 bases separated the two germline ends. Specimen: unstimulated CD4+ T cells sorted from spleen or lymph node cells, collected before intestinal transplant. The chain couples TRBV23-1 to TRBJ1-4; TRBD1 might be the D (5 bases). TRBV23-1 is an open reading frame, and its role is uncertain. This TCR derives from a human donor who received an intestinal transplant. The CDR3 reads CASSQPIGGFEKLFF. The CDR3 region has the DNA TGCGCCAGCAGTCAACCGATTGGGGGGTTTGAAAAACTGTTTTTT.